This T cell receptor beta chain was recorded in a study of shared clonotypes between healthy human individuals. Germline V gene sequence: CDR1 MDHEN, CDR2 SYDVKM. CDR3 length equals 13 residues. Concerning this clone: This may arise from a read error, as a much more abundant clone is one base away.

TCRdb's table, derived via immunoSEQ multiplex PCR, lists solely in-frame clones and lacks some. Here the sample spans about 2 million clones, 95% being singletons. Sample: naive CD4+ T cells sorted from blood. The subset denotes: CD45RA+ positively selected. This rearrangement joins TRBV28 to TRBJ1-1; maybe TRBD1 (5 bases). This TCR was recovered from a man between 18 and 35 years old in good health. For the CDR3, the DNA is TGTGCCAGCAGAGGGGCGCTGAACACTGAAGCTTCCTTT. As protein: CASRGALNTEASF. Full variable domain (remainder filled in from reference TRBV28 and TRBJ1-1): DVKVTQSSRYLVKRTGEKVFLECVQDMDHENMFWYRQDPGLGLRLIYFSYDVKMKEKGDIPEGYSVSREKKERFSLILESASTNQTSMYLCASRGALNTEASFGQGTRLTVV.